Detailed here is one TCR beta chain. Sorted-subset replicate PCR reactions contained roughly 190 ng DNA, corresponding to tens of thousands of T cell genomes. Study processing details: ImmunoSEQ gave junction-only sequences without quality scores, so filtering differed. Using immunoSEQ multiplex PCR, the repertoire was profiled, and TCRdb retains in-frame clones only, with some absent. The D gene and trimming were derived from the DNA, and the V and J assignments and clone size from that table. The sample contains around 2.5 million clones, under 95% of which appear only once. From germline, CDR1 is MDHEN and CDR2 SYDVKM. V lost 7 bases to trimming and J lost 5 bases, with 15 bases between them. This CDR3 is built from 13 residues. The sample originates from a study of shared clonotypes between healthy human individuals.

The chain employs TRBV28 and TRBJ2-7; possible D gene TRBD2, 6 bases. Sequencing was done on a sample of naive CD4+ T cells from PBMCs. The sample's subset: CD45RA+ positively selected. This sequence originates from a man between 18 and 35 years old in good health. Some clones in this sample may be carry-over from other donors' samples. The CDR3 loop reads CASNRGGVNEQYF. As DNA, the CDR3 is TGTGCCAGCAACCGTGGAGGGGTGAACGAGCAGTACTTC. The whole variable domain, remainder taken from reference TRBV28 and TRBJ2-7, is DVKVTQSSRYLVKRTGEKVFLECVQDMDHENMFWYRQDPGLGLRLIYFSYDVKMKEKGDIPEGYSVSREKKERFSLILESASTNQTSMYLCASNRGGVNEQYFGPGTRLTVT.